The entry below describes one T cell receptor (beta chain). What it binds is not known. This entry comes from a study of shared clonotypes between healthy human individuals. General study points: Enrolling few donors narrowed the genetic and exposure-history diversity that was represented. Lower generation probabilities were found for non-shared clonotypes than for those shared by all four donors.

Genomic DNA belonging to each subset was distributed in equal measure over several immunoSEQ plates. Only in-frame clones appear in the TCRdb table, and some are missing; sequencing was by immunoSEQ multiplex PCR. The table lists roughly 890,000 clones, about 91% of them singletons. Naive CD8 cells lacked CD45RO and underwent positive selection for CCR7, leaving out terminally differentiated effector memory CD45RA+ cells. This CDR3 spans 13 amino acids. The V end lost 3 bases, the J end lost 1 base, and 6 bases lay between the germline ends. CDR1 is LNHDA, CDR2 SQIVND, per germline (reference sequence).

The chain uses TRBV19 and TRBJ1-1; D is unresolved. The sequencing sample was made of naive CD8+ T cells sorted from blood. The sequence derives from a man aged 25-45 years in good health. This CDR3 reads CASSMATNTEAFF. The CDR3 coding sequence is TGTGCCAGTAGTATGGCCACGAACACTGAAGCTTTCTTT.